A single sample is the source of the 29 T cell receptor beta chains below, sequenced in a study of neoadjuvant anti-PD-1 for oral cavity cancer. Data came from immunoSEQ multiplex PCR; TCRdb stores just in-frame clones and leaves some out. The repertoire includes tens of thousands of clones, 80% to 90% of them detected once, and less than 4% sits in the top ten. Time point indicated: after neoadjuvant nivolumab, at surgical resection. The sequencing here drew on PBMCs, taken after nivolumab (anti-PD-1) treatment. The receptors shown here come from a person aged 40 to 85 with oral cavity squamous cell carcinoma.

The chain combines TRBV27 with TRBJ2-3; 7 bases are a match to TRBD1. The CDR3 length is 14 residues. J was trimmed by 4 bases and V by 7 bases; bases with no gene match: 8. Per germline, CDR1 MNHEY and CDR2 SMNVEV (reference sequence). The CDR3 reads CASTPTGTPDTQYF. DNA of the CDR3: TGTGCCAGCACCCCGACAGGGACCCCAGATACGCAGTATTTT.

The genes are TRBV7-2 and TRBJ1-1; D not resolved. The CDR3 covers 13 residues. CDR1 SGHTA and CDR2 FQGNSA come from the germline V gene. V gave up 2 bases and J gave up 6 bases, with 10 bases separating them. CDR3 loop: CASSLNFRSEAFF. The CDR3 DNA sequence: TGTGCCAGCAGCTTAAATTTCCGGTCTGAAGCTTTCTTT.

This clone was counted between two and nine times. V and J are TRBV5-1 and TRBJ2-7, with TRBD1 as a possible D gene (8 bases). Trimming removed 4 bases from V and 6 bases from J, with 17 bases in between. CDR1 and CDR2 from the germline V gene are SGHRS and YFSETQ. The CDR3 spans 14 residues. As DNA, the CDR3 is TGCGCCAGCAGCATAGGACAGGGAGGGAGCGAGCAGTACTTC. As protein: CASSIGQGGSEQYF.

The chain joins TRBV29-1 to TRBJ2-2; 11 bases are a match to TRBD1. CDR1 SQVTM and CDR2 ANQGSEA come from the germline V gene. Trimming cost V 4 bases and J 3 bases; bases outside gene matches: 7. CDR3 length equals 16 residues. The CDR3 region is CSVGYGQGAYTGELFF. The CDR3 DNA follows: TGCAGCGTTGGATATGGACAGGGGGCCTACACCGGGGAGCTGTTTTTT.

CDR3 nucleotides: TGTGCCAGCAGTAACCCGACTAGCGGGGCCTACGAGCAGTACTTC. Translated: CASSNPTSGAYEQYF. V usage is TRBV6-6 and J usage is TRBJ2-7, with 11 bases aligning to TRBD2. Germline CDR1 reads MNHNY; CDR2 reads SVGAGI (reference sequence). V dropped 5 bases and J dropped 2; count of bases not matched to a gene: 5. The CDR3 covers 15 residues.

The chain recombines TRBV7-8 with TRBJ2-7; D might be TRBD1 (7 bases). CDR1 is SGHVS, CDR2 FQNEAQ, per germline. The germline V and J ends were trimmed by 0 bases and 2 bases, with 11 bases remaining between them. The CDR3 sequence is 15 residues long. This CDR3 reads CASSLAAGQTYEQYF. In DNA form, the CDR3 reads TGTGCCAGCAGCTTAGCGGCGGGACAGACCTACGAGCAGTACTTC.

The rearrangement joins TRBV5-1 to TRBJ2-1, with D tentatively TRBD2 (5 bases). The germline V gene encodes CDR1 SGHRS and CDR2 YFSETQ. Trimming pared 1 base from V and 6 bases from J, leaving 14 bases between. This CDR3 comprises 15 residues. The CDR3 spells CASSLTGNQRNEQFF. The CDR3 DNA reads TGCGCCAGCAGCTTGACGGGGAACCAGCGCAATGAGCAGTTCTTC. The variable domain in full, with the rest retrieved from reference TRBV5-1 and TRBJ2-1, is KAGVTQTPRYLIKTRGQQVTLSCSPISGHRSVSWYQQTPGQGLQFLFEYFSETQRNKGNFPGRFSGRQFSNSRSEMNVSTLELGDSALYLCASSLTGNQRNEQFFGPGTRLTVL.

The V call is TRBV10-3, the J call TRBJ2-1, with TRBD2 identical over 11 bases. Germline trimming cut 2 bases from V and 4 bases from J; bases unmatched to any gene: 4. CDR3 length equals 16 residues. Germline CDR1 reads ENHRY; CDR2 reads SYGVKD. CDR3 in DNA: TGTGCCATCAGTGAGGCTAGCGGGAGGTCTTACAATGAGCAGTTCTTC. As protein: CAISEASGRSYNEQFF.

This rearrangement joins TRBV19 to TRBJ2-1; 8 nucleotides line up with TRBD2. With V trimmed by 5 bases and J by 5 bases, 5 bases remained unmatched. This CDR3 region has 14 residues. The germline gives CDR1 LNHDA, CDR2 SQIVND (reference sequence). The CDR3 here is CASSHGLANNEQFF. The DNA of the CDR3 is TGTGCCAGTAGTCATGGACTAGCAAACAATGAGCAGTTCTTC.

This clone is medium-sized in the sample. The V call is TRBV2, the J call TRBJ2-7; D perhaps matches TRBD1 (6 bases). Per the germline V gene, CDR1 is SNHLY and CDR2 is FYNNEI. The CDR3 sequence is 14 residues long. With 6 bases removed from V and 3 bases from J, the gap between germline ends came to 15 bases. CDR3 region: CASRTRGSFYEQYF. CDR3 nucleotides: TGTGCCAGCAGAACTAGGGGGAGTTTCTACGAGCAGTACTTC.

This clone was picked up one time. The rearrangement joins TRBV29-1 to TRBJ1-2, with D perhaps TRBD1 (5 bases). CDR1 is SQVTM, CDR2 ANQGSEA, per germline. The CDR3 has 14 amino acids. V gave up 2 bases and J gave up 4 bases, with 14 bases separating them. The DNA of the CDR3 is TGCAGCGTTGAAACGGGGGGACGCTCCTATGGCTACACCTTC. Amino acid sequence: CSVETGGRSYGYTF.

The chain is built from TRBV19 and TRBJ1-1; unclear D gene. V lost 9 bases, J lost 4 bases, and 15 bases lay in between. Germline values: CDR1 LNHDA, CDR2 SQIVND (reference sequence). CDR3 size: 13 residues. CDR3 protein: CASRSGGGTEAFF. The DNA for the CDR3 is TGTGCCAGCCGATCCGGAGGTGGCACTGAAGCTTTCTTT.

A word on this clone: At one of its ends the junction is not consistent with the germline gene, which may arise from a read error. The genes are TRBV5-1 and TRBJ2-7; a possible D gene is TRBD1 (6 bases). CDR1 is SGHRS, CDR2 YFSETQ, per germline. The CDR3 sequence is 14 residues long. The CDR3 bases are TGCGCCGGCAGCCCGGGACAAATTGAATACGAGCAGTACTTC. Residues: CAGSPGQIEYEQYF.

The V call is TRBV5-1, the J call TRBJ2-7; D unresolved. V was shortened by 4 bases and J by 0 bases, with 5 bases between the two germline ends. The CDR3 contains 12 residues. CDR1 SGHRS and CDR2 YFSETQ come from the germline V gene. Written as DNA, the CDR3 is TGCGCCAGCAGCCTCAACTCCTACGAGCAGTACTTC. The encoded protein is CASSLNSYEQYF. Based on the CDR3 plus reference TRBV5-1 and TRBJ2-7, the full variable domain is KAGVTQTPRYLIKTRGQQVTLSCSPISGHRSVSWYQQTPGQGLQFLFEYFSETQRNKGNFPGRFSGRQFSNSRSEMNVSTLELGDSALYLCASSLNSYEQYFGPGTRLTVT.

V and J are TRBV4-1 and TRBJ2-3; D is unresolved. This CDR3 has 13 amino acids. V was clipped by 0 bases and J by 3 bases, with 4 bases between them. Germline V gene data show CDR1 as MGHRA and CDR2 as YSYEKL. The CDR3, as DNA: TGCGCCAGCAGCCAAGAGAGAACAGATACGCAGTATTTT. Protein: CASSQERTDTQYF.

This chain links TRBV9 with TRBJ2-3; 8 positions agree with TRBD2. The trim removed 0 bases at V and 4 bases at J, leaving 7 bases unmatched. The germline V gene has CDR1 SGDLS and CDR2 YYNGEE. This CDR3 region has 16 residues. CDR3 nucleotides: TGTGCCAGCAGCGTAGAGGGGACTAGAGGTTCAGATACGCAGTATTTT. This gives the protein CASSVEGTRGSDTQYF.

The table lists this clone with a count of one. The genes are TRBV11-2 and TRBJ2-2, with 7 bases aligning to TRBD2. The germline CDR1 and CDR2 sequences are SGHAT and FQNNGV. The V segment lost 5 bases and the J segment 10 bases; nucleotides outside the gene matches: 10. This CDR3 contains 14 residues. The CDR3 reads CASSRPSGWEELFF. The CDR3 DNA reads TGTGCCAGCAGCAGACCTAGCGGATGGGAGGAGCTGTTTTTT.

The chain combines TRBV25-1 with TRBJ2-3; tentatively, D is TRBD2 (5 bases). The germline V gene encodes CDR1 MGHDK and CDR2 SYGVNS. V was shortened by 2 bases and J by 1 base, with 13 bases between the two germline ends. The length of the CDR3 is 16 residues. CDR3 DNA: TGTGCCAGCAGTGAACTCGGGATGGGAGGCACAGATACGCAGTATTTT. Encoded protein: CASSELGMGGTDTQYF.

This chain connects TRBV4-2 to TRBJ2-1; possible D gene TRBD2, 6 bases. This CDR3 comprises 17 residues. With 1 base removed from V and 0 bases from J, the gap between germline ends came to 13 bases. From germline, CDR1 is LGHNA and CDR2 YNFKEQ. CDR3 nucleotide sequence: TGTGCCAGCAGCCAAGCGGAGGGTTCGGGCTCCTACAATGAGCAGTTCTTC. This encodes CASSQAEGSGSYNEQFF.

The V call is TRBV28, the J call TRBJ2-2; D possibly corresponds to TRBD1 (6 bases). Germline V gives CDR1 MDHEN, CDR2 SYDVKM. CDR3 length equals 13 residues. The V gene lost 6 bases and the J gene lost 4 bases, with 9 bases spanning the gap. Written as DNA, the CDR3 is TGTGCCAGCAGGAGGGGGAGCACCGGGGAGCTGTTTTTT. Amino acid sequence: CASRRGSTGELFF.

The V gene is TRBV19, the J gene TRBJ2-7; D might be TRBD1 (7 bases). V was pared by 4 bases and J by 7 bases, with 17 bases between. This CDR3 comprises 14 residues. CDR1 and CDR2 from the germline V gene are LNHDA and SQIVND (reference sequence). The CDR3 protein is CASSKQGGSEEQYF. CDR3 nucleotide sequence: TGTGCCAGTAGTAAGCAGGGGGGTTCCGAGGAGCAGTACTTC.

V gene TRBV11-2 combines with J gene TRBJ2-1; 11 nucleotides match TRBD2. Germline V gene lookup returns CDR1 SGHAT and CDR2 FQNNGV. The CDR3 is 19 residues long. Germline trimming cut 2 bases from V and 0 bases from J; bases unmatched to any gene: 9. CDR3 amino acids: CASSLSWLAGGSSYNEQFF. In DNA, the CDR3 is TGTGCCAGCAGCTTATCGTGGCTAGCGGGAGGTAGCTCCTACAATGAGCAGTTCTTC.

The J gene is TRBJ1-3, the V gene TRBV7-8; D gene ambiguous. V was cut by 1 base and J by 3 bases, with 13 bases left in between. CDR1 is SGHVS and CDR2 is FQNEAQ in the germline V gene. This CDR3 comprises 16 residues. CDR3 DNA: TGTGCCAGCAGCTTAGAGGCGGCACCGATTGGAAACACCATATATTTT. Protein sequence: CASSLEAAPIGNTIYF.

V usage is TRBV10-3 and J usage is TRBJ2-7, with TRBD2 identical over 7 bases. The V gene's germline CDR1 is ENHRY and CDR2 SYGVKD. V lost 2 bases and J lost 4; bases outside the gene matches: 11. The CDR3 spans 16 residues. For the CDR3, the DNA is TGTGCCATCAGTGAGCCCGGCGGAGGGAGGGGATACGAGCAGTACTTC. It codes for CAISEPGGGRGYEQYF.

The V and J genes are TRBV19 and TRBJ1-5, with D hard to call. V was pared by 5 bases and J by 1 base, with 6 bases between. Germline CDR1 and CDR2: LNHDA and SQIVND (reference sequence). CDR3 length: 13 amino acids. CDR3 DNA sequence: TGTGCCAGTAGTGATCAGAGCAATCAGCCCCAGCATTTT. Protein sequence: CASSDQSNQPQHF.

This clone appeared a single time. V usage is TRBV6-4 and J usage is TRBJ2-7, with TRBD2 as a possible D gene (5 bases). Trimming pared 8 bases from V and 4 bases from J, leaving 18 bases between. The CDR3 has 14 residues. CDR1 MRHNA and CDR2 SNTAGT come from the germline V gene. CDR3: CASDRAEVLYEQYF. In DNA, the CDR3 is TGTGCCAGCGATCGAGCGGAGGTCCTATACGAGCAGTACTTC.

The chain employs TRBV30 and TRBJ1-2, with unresolved D. V was cut by 0 bases and J by 3 bases, with 8 bases left in between. This CDR3 spans 13 amino acids. From germline, CDR1 is GTSNPN and CDR2 SVGIG (reference sequence). CDR3 region: CAWSVGQYYGYTF. For the CDR3, the DNA is TGTGCCTGGAGTGTGGGTCAGTACTATGGCTACACCTTC.

The chain's CDR3 is CASIQTDSNQPQHF. The CDR3 DNA reads TGTGCCAGCATTCAGACAGATAGCAATCAGCCCCAGCATTTT. The V and J genes are TRBV28 and TRBJ1-5; tentatively, D is TRBD1 (5 bases). Trimming took off 7 bases at V and 0 bases at J, with 10 bases between the two ends. Germline CDR1 is MDHEN and CDR2 is SYDVKM. The CDR3 length is 14 residues.

This chain links TRBV5-6 with TRBJ2-3; tentatively, D is TRBD2 (6 bases). The CDR3 has 16 residues. CDR1 is SGHDT and CDR2 is YYEEEE in the germline V gene. Deletions cut 1 base from V and 3 bases from J, with 15 bases between. The CDR3: CASSLFSGGRTDTQYF. CDR3 coding DNA: TGTGCCAGCAGCTTGTTTAGCGGAGGGCGAACAGATACGCAGTATTTT.